Listed here are 15 T cell receptor beta chains from one sample, sequenced in a study of shared clonotypes between healthy human individuals. Method: immunoSEQ multiplex PCR; TCRdb's copy keeps in-frame clones and lacks some. The sample has over a million clones, about 70% seen once. The sequenced sample consisted of memory CD4+ T cells sorted from blood. Described subset: CD45RA-negative fraction. Receptor source: a man aged 18 to 35 in good health.

This clone has just one count. V gene TRBV5-1 combines with J gene TRBJ2-3, with D unresolved. Trimming pared 4 bases from V and 0 bases from J, leaving 12 bases between. The CDR3 length is 15 residues. Germline assignment: CDR1 SGHRS and CDR2 YFSETQ. CDR3 loop: CASSPDGGSTDTQYF. CDR3 DNA: TGCGCCAGCAGCCCGGACGGCGGTAGCACAGATACGCAGTATTTT. Full variable domain (remainder filled in from reference TRBV5-1 and TRBJ2-3): KAGVTQTPRYLIKTRGQQVTLSCSPISGHRSVSWYQQTPGQGLQFLFEYFSETQRNKGNFPGRFSGRQFSNSRSEMNVSTLELGDSALYLCASSPDGGSTDTQYFGPGTRLTVL.

The V call is TRBV29-1, the J call TRBJ2-3; 10 nucleotides line up with TRBD2. This CDR3 is built from 15 residues. The trim removed 6 bases at V and 2 bases at J, leaving 8 bases unmatched. The germline V gene has CDR1 SQVTM and CDR2 ANQGSEA. The DNA of the CDR3 is TGCAGCGTCAGACGGACTAGCGGTTACACAGATACGCAGTATTTT. Its translation is CSVRRTSGYTDTQYF.

CDR3 in amino acids: CASSSPGHWTGDNEQFF. The CDR3 DNA reads as TGTGCCAGCAGCTCCCCCGGGCATTGGACAGGGGACAATGAGCAGTTCTTC. This rearrangement joins TRBV5-6 to TRBJ2-1, with 9 positions matching TRBD1. Trimming removed 3 bases from V and 5 bases from J; junction bases left unmatched: 12. The germline V gene encodes CDR1 SGHDT and CDR2 YYEEEE. The CDR3 runs 17 residues.

This chain joins TRBV7-2 and TRBJ1-2; tentatively, D is TRBD1 (5 bases). This CDR3 is 15 amino acids long. Germline V CDR1 and CDR2: SGHTA, FQGNSA. V was trimmed by 3 bases and J by 8 bases, leaving 19 bases between them. CDR3 in DNA: TGTGCCAGCAGCTTCCGGGACGCAGGTTCTAAGGGCTACACCTTC. It encodes CASSFRDAGSKGYTF.

The chain employs TRBV2 and TRBJ2-7, with D unresolved. The CDR3 is 11 residues long. Trimming took 3 bases from V and 5 from J, leaving 5 bases between them. The germline V gene encodes CDR1 SNHLY and CDR2 FYNNEI. The CDR3 nucleotides read TGTGCCAGCAGTGACCCGAACGAGCAGTACTTC. It specifies CASSDPNEQYF.

This clone was counted a single time. V gene TRBV7-9 combines with J gene TRBJ2-7; D ambiguous. Germline lookup yields CDR1 SEHNR and CDR2 FQNEAQ (reference sequence). The CDR3 runs 15 residues. Between the trimmed V and J ends, which lost 0 bases and 3 bases, there was a span of 12 bases. The CDR3 protein is CASSLAGGGVYEQYF. CDR3 coding DNA: TGTGCCAGCAGCTTAGCCGGTGGTGGGGTCTACGAGCAGTACTTC.

V is TRBV28 and J is TRBJ2-2; 12 bases align to TRBD2. CDR1 is MDHEN and CDR2 is SYDVKM in the germline V gene. CDR3 length equals 16 residues. V shed 5 bases and J 6 bases; nucleotides not matched to a gene: 7. CDR3 coding DNA: TGTGCCAGCAGTCCCACTAGCGGGGGGTCCCCCGGGGAGCTGTTTTTT. Translation gives CASSPTSGGSPGELFF.

The chain is built from TRBV10-3 and TRBJ2-7; TRBD2 aligns across 12 bases. The CDR3 length is 13 residues. The trim removed 9 bases at V and 2 bases at J, leaving 2 bases unmatched. Germline loops: CDR1 ENHRY, CDR2 SYGVKD. The CDR3 DNA follows: TGTGCCATTAGGACTAGCGGGGCCTACGAGCAGTACTTC. It is translated as CAIRTSGAYEQYF.

Notes on this clone: This likely reflects a read error, since a far larger clone is one base away. The V gene is TRBV9, the J gene TRBJ2-7, with 11 bases identical to TRBD1. CDR3 length: 14 amino acids. J was trimmed by 3 bases and V by 3 bases; bases with no gene match: 2. The V gene's germline CDR1 is SGDLS and CDR2 YYNGEE. CDR3 bases: TGTGCCAGCAGCGCCGGGACAGGGGGCTACGAGCAGTACTTC. Encoded protein: CASSAGTGGYEQYF.

The sample holds a few counts of this clone. The chain couples TRBV19 to TRBJ1-2, with TRBD1 matching over 8 bases. Trimming at V came to 7 bases and at J to 8 bases, leaving 21 bases not matched to a gene. The CDR3 runs 17 residues. CDR1 and CDR2 from the germline V gene are LNHDA and SQIVND (reference sequence). This CDR3 reads CASTPWQGAPSRGGYTF. In DNA, the CDR3 is TGTGCCAGTACCCCCTGGCAGGGGGCTCCTTCAAGGGGAGGCTACACCTTC.

The V and J genes are TRBV5-1 and TRBJ1-4, with 7 bases lining up with TRBD1. Germline loops: CDR1 SGHRS, CDR2 YFSETQ. V trimming: 2 bases; J trimming: 0 bases; junction bases outside the gene matches: 4. This CDR3 is 16 amino acids long. The CDR3 loop is CASSFGDRSTNEKLFF. The CDR3, as DNA: TGCGCCAGCAGCTTCGGGGACAGATCAACTAATGAAAAACTGTTTTTT.

This clone was counted a single time. The rearrangement links TRBV2 to TRBJ2-7, with TRBD2 matching over 13 bases. CDR3 length: 12 amino acids. CDR1 and CDR2 (germline): SNHLY, FYNNEI. The CDR3 sequence is CAIGLAGDEQYF. The CDR3 DNA reads TGTGCGATCGGACTAGCGGGAGACGAGCAGTACTTC.

This chain uses TRBV10-3 with TRBJ2-3; tentative D call: TRBD1 (5 bases). Trimming took 6 bases from V and 6 from J, leaving 19 bases between them. This CDR3 contains 15 residues. Germline loops: CDR1 ENHRY, CDR2 SYGVKD. CDR3 coding DNA: TGTGCCATCAGGGCCGGCAGCCTAGACAGCGATACGCAGTATTTT. Translated, it gives CAIRAGSLDSDTQYF.

This clone was found once. The rearrangement uses TRBV2 and TRBJ1-5; 9 nucleotides match TRBD1. J lost 5 bases, V lost 6 bases, and 2 bases had no gene match. The CDR3 has 13 amino acids. CDR1 and CDR2 from the germline V gene are SNHLY and FYNNEI. CDR3 in DNA: TGTGCCAGCAGGTGGGACAGGGATCAGCCCCAGCATTTT. It codes for CASRWDRDQPQHF.

Only a few counts were recorded for this clone. The CDR3 sequence is CASSRPGLDNEQFF. In DNA, the CDR3 is TGTGCCAGTAGCCGTCCGGGACTAGACAATGAGCAGTTCTTC. This sequence joins TRBV19 and TRBJ2-1; 8 positions match TRBD2. J gave up 5 bases and V 6 bases, and 6 bases lay outside the gene matches. CDR1 LNHDA and CDR2 SQIVND come from the germline V gene (reference sequence). The CDR3 is made up of 14 amino acids.